This entry features one T cell receptor beta chain sequence. This clonotype came up many times. Its binding antigen is unknown. Base qualities are not provided; no much larger clone lies one nucleotide away. Two rounds of multiplex PCR on genomic DNA were used to amplify the TCR beta CDR3 region. The first PCR round used primers specific to each TRBV and TRBJ gene, and the primer sequences were filed in Chinese patent CN105087789A. The second PCR round used universal primers. The Roche High Pure PCR Template Preparation Kit was used to extract genomic DNA from the frozen PBMCs. The libraries underwent paired-end sequencing with 151 bp reads on an Illumina HiSeq 3000. The paper's data handling went like this. CutAdapt was used to discard raw reads that did not contain the multiplex PCR primer sequences. High-quality paired reads were merged into contigs with PEAR. By alignment to reference sequences, MiXCR assigned TRB V, D and J gene segments to each contig. To remove sequencing errors, CDR3 sequences were clustered according to base quality and sequence similarity. Diversity was calculated as Shannon entropy divided by the natural log of the number of productive TCR sequences. Clonality was defined as one minus Shannon entropy divided by the natural log of the number of unique clonotypes. Using the Youden index from ROC curves, the researchers picked the repertoire-metric cut-offs for progression-free survival, and all analyses were carried out in R 3.5.3. TCRdb trimmed public reads at Q25 via fastp, called clones via MiXCR and kept in-frame beta chains. Each entry is one CDR3 protein sequence, shown with its most common DNA and genes. TCRdb's processing, not the authors', yielded these V and J calls. This sample gives about 18,000 distinct CDR3 sequences in total; roughly 55% of them show up just once. The ten largest clones represent roughly a quarter of the sample.

No patient had a history of other malignancies or prior chemotherapy or radiotherapy, and all had node-negative disease on CT and PET/CT. At each of the two time points, roughly 6.5 milliliters of peripheral venous blood were collected into EDTA tubes. PBMCs were isolated by Ficoll-Paque Plus density-gradient centrifugation. Right after collection, samples were placed at -80 degrees C and kept there until analysis. CDR1 KGHSH and CDR2 LQKENI were looked up in the germline V gene. Relative to germline, V is missing 8 bases and J is missing 6 bases, with 6 bases of the junction outside any gene match. From cysteine to phenylalanine, the CDR3 is 14 amino acids long. The kept DNA is CDR3 alone, 42 bases in frame from the first base. This sample was taken from a study of prognosis after radiotherapy for stage I lung cancer (dated by TCRdb to about 2021). For the wider study: Between early 2018 and early 2019, fewer than 20 patients with stage I NSCLC were enrolled in Nanjing, China. Concurrent therapy was not administered to any patient alongside SBRT. Every patient was regarded as medically inoperable, because of comorbidities in approximately 12 cases and refusal of surgery in 7 cases. The cohort included about a dozen men and over 5 women, with a median age of roughly 74 years and a range of roughly 53 to 85 years. About a dozen patients had adenocarcinoma and more than five had squamous cell carcinoma as the tumor histology. Image-guided IMRT or VMAT was used to deliver SBRT in 3 to 5 fractions at a biologically effective dose of at least 100 Gy. This study profiled peripheral blood TCR beta repertoires from stage I NSCLC patients before and after stereotactic body radiotherapy and linked the repertoires to distant failure. For each of the 20 or so patients, one blood sample was taken before SBRT and one after, so the study sequenced approximately 38 samples in total. Oligometastatic NSCLC after surgical resection of the primary tumor was present in four or five patients, while newly diagnosed primary stage I lung tumors were present in approximately 15. Distant metastases were developed by four of the 19 patients after SBRT, at a median of around seven months, whereas no significant progression was observed in the other 15 patients. Broad study findings and their caveats: None of the reported P values were adjusted for multiple comparisons. Post-SBRT Shannon entropy and its change from baseline were lower in patients who developed distant metastases; baseline Shannon entropy was not associated with metastases. After SBRT, the count of unique TCR clones dropped from a median of approximately 11,000 beforehand to more than 6,000 afterward (Wilcoxon paired P=0.011). TRBV and TRBJ usage frequencies reportedly differed by metastasis status, in two V genes at baseline and in under 10 V and two J genes after SBRT. No determination of tumor specificity was made for expanded TCR clones. Limitations of the study included a small cohort and short follow-up, and the study findings need independent validation.

In this chain, TRBV18 is recombined with TRBJ2-1; TRBD1 lines up with 11 middle nucleotides. This TCR came from a donor aged 50 or older with non-small cell lung cancer. Here the sequenced sample was PBMCs, taken before or after stereotactic body radiation therapy (not recorded which). The CDR3 protein: CASRGQGEFNEQFF. The DNA sequence is given as TGTGCCAGCCGGGGACAGGGGGAATTCAATGAGCAGTTCTTC.